This passage covers 31 T cell receptor beta chains from one sample sequenced in a study of T-cell reconstitution after alpha-beta-depleted transplantation in children. Unique molecular identifiers were used to barcode this TCRbeta library. TCRdb used MiXCR to reprocess the PCR reads, holding one entry per CDR3 protein. The sample gives approximately 350,000 distinct CDR3 sequences, about 14% of which show up once; approximately 4.3% is in the top ten. Here the sequenced sample was PBMCs, taken from the stem cell graft. These receptors were collected from a human donor who donated a stem cell graft to a child with Fanconi anemia.

This clonotype has a count of ten or more. V usage is TRBV29-1 and J usage is TRBJ2-1; TRBD1 is a possible D gene (6 bases). The CDR3 is made up of 12 amino acids. The germline gives CDR1 SQVTM, CDR2 ANQGSEA. The germline V and J ends were trimmed by 7 bases and 1 base, with 8 bases remaining between them. The CDR3 region has the DNA TGCAGCGCGACAGGATCCTACAATGAGCAGTTCTTC. Residues: CSATGSYNEQFF.

The chain couples TRBV7-8 to TRBJ2-7; D not resolved. The CDR3 totals 14 residues. V lost 2 bases and J 1 base, leaving 9 bases between the germline ends. The V gene's germline CDR1 is SGHVS and CDR2 FQNEAQ. CDR3 bases: TGTGCCAGCAGCTTACAGGTGGCATCCTACGAGCAGTACTTC. Its protein product is CASSLQVASYEQYF. The entire variable domain, with the rest obtained from reference TRBV7-8 and TRBJ2-7, is as follows: GAGVSQSPRYKVAKRGQDVALRCDPISGHVSLFWYQQALGQGPEFLTYFQNEAQLDKSGLPSDRFFAERPEGSVSTLKIQRTQQEDSAVYLCASSLQVASYEQYFGPGTRLTVT.

The V and J genes are TRBV20-1 and TRBJ1-4; 7 positions match TRBD1. This CDR3 has 14 residues. V lost 0 bases and J lost 7; bases outside the gene matches: 5. Germline assignment: CDR1 DFQATT and CDR2 SNEGSKA (reference sequence). CDR3 sequence reads: CSARDDRAGEKLFF. Written as DNA, the CDR3 is TGCAGTGCTAGAGATGACAGGGCTGGTGAAAAACTGTTTTTT.

The sample holds many counts of this clonotype. The V gene is TRBV11-2, the J gene TRBJ2-7; no clear D gene. The germline V gene has CDR1 SGHAT and CDR2 FQNNGV. This CDR3 spans 15 amino acids. Between the trimmed V and J ends, which lost 0 bases and 2 bases, there was a span of 11 bases. Here the CDR3 DNA reads TGTGCCAGCAGCTTAGAGAGTGGTGAACCCTACGAGCAGTACTTC. This codes for CASSLESGEPYEQYF. Full variable domain (rest looked up from reference TRBV11-2 and TRBJ2-7): EAGVAQSPRYKIIEKRQSVAFWCNPISGHATLYWYQQILGQGPKLLIQFQNNGVVDDSQLPKDRFSAERLKGVDSTLKIQPAKLEDSAVYLCASSLESGEPYEQYFGPGTRLTVT.

The chain recombines TRBV6-2 or TRBV6-3 with TRBJ2-3; 8 nucleotides agree with TRBD1. In germline, CDR1 is MNHEY, CDR2 SVGEGT. This CDR3 is built from 16 residues. V shed 7 bases and J 9 bases; nucleotides not matched to a gene: 18. CDR3 sequence (DNA): TGTGCCAGCATGACCCCGGGACAGGATCTTCGCAAGACGCAGTATTTT. It encodes CASMTPGQDLRKTQYF.

In its sample, this clonotype was seen a few times. The chain uses TRBV10-3 and TRBJ1-1, with unresolved D. The CDR3 covers 13 residues. Trimming took 0 bases from V and 11 from J, leaving 13 bases between them. Germline V lookup: CDR1 ENHRY, CDR2 SYGVKD. The DNA for the CDR3 is TGTGCCATCAGTGAGTCACAGCCCCGAGGGGCTTTCTTT. Amino acids: CAISESQPRGAFF.

Many counts were recorded for this clonotype. The V call is TRBV3-1, the J call TRBJ2-2; D gene ambiguous. This CDR3 is built from 12 residues. Deletions cut 4 bases from V and 6 bases from J, with 6 bases between. CDR1 LGHDT and CDR2 YNNKEL come from the germline V gene (reference sequence). Here the CDR3 reads CASSPLAGELFF. In DNA form, the CDR3 reads TGTGCCAGCAGCCCCCTCGCCGGGGAGCTGTTTTTT.

This clonotype was seen a few times. V gene TRBV7-3 combines with J gene TRBJ2-3; 14 nucleotides align to TRBD2. The CDR3 consists of 18 residues. Germline V lookup: CDR1 SGHTA, CDR2 FQGTGA. The trim removed 5 bases at V and 2 bases at J, leaving 9 bases unmatched. The CDR3 is CASSLIGTSGGNTDTQYF. Here the CDR3 DNA reads TGTGCCAGCAGCCTTATCGGGACTAGCGGGGGAAACACAGATACGCAGTATTTT.

This clonotype occurred many times. The genes are TRBV20-1 and TRBJ2-1; 9 bases are shared with TRBD2. The CDR3 extends over 15 amino acids. V dropped 3 bases and J dropped 0; count of bases not matched to a gene: 3. CDR1 is DFQATT and CDR2 is SNEGSKA in the germline V gene (reference sequence). The CDR3 nucleotides read TGCAGTGCTAGCAAGACTAGCGGCTCCTACAATGAGCAGTTCTTC. As protein: CSASKTSGSYNEQFF.

The sample holds a few counts of this clonotype. CDR3 in DNA: TGTGCCAGCAGCTTAGGGGCCCGCCGAGATACGCAGTATTTT. Translation gives CASSLGARRDTQYF. The V call is TRBV7-2, the J call TRBJ2-3; D unclear. V was pared by 1 base and J by 5 bases, with 10 bases between. Germline lookup yields CDR1 SGHTA and CDR2 FQGNSA. The CDR3 runs to 14 residues.

The CDR3 coding sequence is TGTGCCAGTAGTGACCCGACTAGCGGGGGGCGGAATGAGCAGTTCTTC. It codes for CASSDPTSGGRNEQFF. The chain employs TRBV19 and TRBJ2-1; 13 bases fit TRBD2. The germline gives CDR1 LNHDA, CDR2 SQIVND (reference sequence). After removal of 5 bases from V and 7 bases from J, the junction contained 8 bases not matched to a gene. This CDR3 has 16 residues.

The CDR3 region has the DNA TGTGCCATCAGTTATACCGGGACTAGCGGGGGAAATGAGCAGTTCTTC. Translated, it gives CAISYTGTSGGNEQFF. The V call is TRBV10-3, the J call TRBJ2-1; 14 bases line up with TRBD2. The CDR3 loop spans 16 amino acids. The V gene's germline CDR1 is ENHRY and CDR2 SYGVKD. Trimming cost V 5 bases and J 7 bases; bases outside gene matches: 7.

This clonotype was detected ten times or more. CDR3 protein: CASSLAPGSPLHF. The CDR3 region has the DNA TGCGCCAGCAGCTTGGCTCCCGGTTCACCCCTCCACTTT. The chain has TRBV5-1 and TRBJ1-6; D is undetermined. Trimming took off 0 bases at V and 9 bases at J, with 7 bases between the two ends. In germline, CDR1 is SGHRS, CDR2 YFSETQ. The CDR3 runs 13 residues.

In this sample, this clonotype turned up many times. This chain uses TRBV25-1 with TRBJ1-1; weak D call: TRBD1 (6 bases). The V end lost 1 base, the J end lost 10 bases, and 13 bases lay between the germline ends. CDR3 length equals 13 residues. CDR1 and CDR2 (germline): MGHDK, SYGVNS. Here the CDR3 DNA reads TGTGCCAGCAGTGAATTAAGAGAGGGGGGAGCTTTCTTT. Its translation: CASSELREGGAFF. Drawing the rest from reference TRBV25-1 and TRBJ1-1, the complete variable domain is EADIYQTPRYLVIGTGKKITLECSQTMGHDKMYWYQQDPGMELHLIHYSYGVNSTEKGDLSSESTVSRIRTEHFPLTLESARPSHTSQYLCASSELREGGAFFGQGTRLTVV.

This clonotype was recorded a few times. The gene calls are TRBV20-1 and TRBJ1-5, with D perhaps matching TRBD1 (5 bases). V gave up 4 bases and J gave up 7 bases, with 14 bases separating them. Germline V gene lookup returns CDR1 DFQATT and CDR2 SNEGSKA (reference sequence). The CDR3 is 13 amino acids. The CDR3 region has the DNA TGCAGTGCTACCGCAGGGTCGGGACAGCCCCAGCATTTT. Protein sequence: CSATAGSGQPQHF.

This clonotype occurred a few times. The rearrangement uses TRBV4-2 and TRBJ1-5; TRBD1 agrees at 7 bases. The V gene's germline CDR1 is LGHNA and CDR2 YNFKEQ. CDR3 length equals 16 residues. Germline trimming cut 4 bases from V and 6 bases from J; bases unmatched to any gene: 12. The DNA of the CDR3 is TGTGCCAGCAGCCGAGACCCCGGTAGGGGGCTTCAGCCCCAGCATTTT. Its translation: CASSRDPGRGLQPQHF.

At least ten counts were recorded for this clonotype. The CDR3 is CASSSGAYEQYF. In DNA, the CDR3 is TGTGCCAGTAGCTCTGGGGCATACGAGCAGTACTTC. The chain combines TRBV19 with TRBJ2-7; TRBD1 might be the D (5 bases). Trimming took 6 bases from V and 4 from J, leaving 10 bases between them. This CDR3 spans 12 amino acids. CDR1 is LNHDA and CDR2 is SQIVND in the germline V gene (reference sequence).

The J gene is TRBJ1-1, the V gene TRBV28; the match to TRBD1 covers 9 bases. This CDR3 is 14 amino acids long. In germline, CDR1 is MDHEN, CDR2 SYDVKM. The junction had 8 bases not matched to a gene; V was cut back by 5 bases and J by 7 bases. The CDR3 reads CASSRQGGFNEAFF. CDR3 bases: TGTGCCAGCAGTCGACAGGGGGGATTTAATGAAGCTTTCTTT.

The V call is TRBV11-2, the J call TRBJ2-6; D tentatively reads TRBD1 or TRBD2 (5 bases each). The CDR3 extends over 14 amino acids. Germline CDR1 reads SGHAT; CDR2 reads FQNNGV. Trimming left V 4 bases short and J 4 bases short, with 8 bases between. The CDR3 nucleotides are TGTGCCAGCAGCTCGGGGCAAGGGGCCAACGTCCTGACTTTC. Translating it yields CASSSGQGANVLTF.

In this sample, this clonotype turned up many times. CDR3 in DNA: TGTGCCAGCAGACCACAGGGTCCCCACTTCGAGCAGTACTTC. The encoded protein is CASRPQGPHFEQYF. The chain carries TRBV6-2 or TRBV6-3 and TRBJ2-7; weak D call: TRBD1 (6 bases). Trimming removed 6 bases from V and 6 bases from J, with 18 bases in between. This CDR3 spans 14 amino acids. Germline CDR1 reads MNHEY; CDR2 reads SVGEGT.

This clonotype came up many times. This chain links TRBV6-6 with TRBJ1-5; weak D call: TRBD1 (6 bases). The CDR3 runs 13 residues. The V gene's germline CDR1 is MNHNY and CDR2 SVGAGI (reference sequence). V lost 11 bases to trimming and J lost 7 bases, with 18 bases between them. This CDR3 is CASTLRGEQPQHF. Written as DNA, the CDR3 is TGTGCCTCGACCTTGAGGGGGGAGCAGCCCCAGCATTTT.

This clonotype was counted ten times or more. V gene TRBV29-1 combines with J gene TRBJ1-1; D is perhaps TRBD1 (5 bases). Germline CDR1 is SQVTM and CDR2 is ANQGSEA. There are 13 residues in the CDR3. V was pared by 4 bases and J by 1 base, with 10 bases between. In DNA form, the CDR3 reads TGCAGCGTTGCTCCTCAGGGGAACACTGAAGCTTTCTTT. Its translation is CSVAPQGNTEAFF. The full variable domain, rest sourced from reference TRBV29-1 and TRBJ1-1, is SAVISQKPSRDICQRGTSLTIQCQVDSQVTMMFWYRQQPGQSLTLIATANQGSEATYESGFVIDKFPISRPNLTFSTLTVSNMSPEDSSIYLCSVAPQGNTEAFFGQGTRLTVV.

V is TRBV12-3 or TRBV12-4 and J is TRBJ1-3; 7 bases fit TRBD1. The CDR3 spans 16 residues. V lost 6 bases, J lost 0 bases, and 8 bases stayed unmatched. CDR3 coding DNA: TGTGCCAGCAGCTTGGCAGGGGGATACTCTGGAAACACCATATATTTT. Amino acid sequence: CASSLAGGYSGNTIYF.

This clonotype was observed a handful of times. The rearrangement links TRBV5-5 to TRBJ2-7; TRBD1 aligns across 7 bases. The junction had 9 bases not matched to a gene; V was cut back by 4 bases and J by 2 bases. There are 15 residues in the CDR3. Germline lookup yields CDR1 SGHKS and CDR2 YYEKEE (reference sequence). CDR3 nucleotides: TGTGCCAGCAGCCGGATACCAGACAGGGCCTACGAGCAGTACTTC. Translation gives CASSRIPDRAYEQYF.

This clonotype appeared many times. The J gene is TRBJ2-7, the V gene TRBV29-1; the D gene is possibly TRBD2 (5 bases). CDR1 and CDR2 (germline): SQVTM, ANQGSEA. Trimming shortened V by 6 bases and J by 2 bases, and 8 bases separated the two germline ends. This CDR3 is built from 11 residues. The CDR3 protein is CSVRETYEQYF. The CDR3 region has the DNA TGCAGCGTGAGGGAAACCTACGAGCAGTACTTC.

The chain employs TRBV4-3 and TRBJ2-5; D uncertain. CDR3 length equals 15 residues. Trimming removed 1 base at V and 5 bases at J, with 14 bases between. Looked up from germline, CDR1 is LGHNA and CDR2 is YSLEER. This chain's CDR3 is CASSQGSRLGETQYF. CDR3 DNA sequence: TGCGCCAGCAGCCAAGGCAGTCGGTTGGGTGAGACCCAGTACTTC.

The rearrangement joins TRBV5-1 to TRBJ1-3; 8 bases map to TRBD1. With V trimmed by 4 bases and J by 4 bases, 4 bases remained unmatched. Germline-derived CDR1 and CDR2 are SGHRS and YFSETQ. The length of the CDR3 is 14 residues. The CDR3 bases are TGCGCCAGCAGCGGCCGGGACAGGGGAAACACCATATATTTT. Its translation: CASSGRDRGNTIYF.

This clonotype has a single count. The chain is built from TRBV29-1 and TRBJ1-2; 8 bases fit TRBD1. V shed 3 bases and J 4 bases; nucleotides not matched to a gene: 4. CDR1 is SQVTM and CDR2 is ANQGSEA in the germline V gene. This CDR3 spans 13 amino acids. CDR3 loop: CSVDVGQVYGYTF. The CDR3 coding sequence is TGCAGCGTTGACGTGGGACAGGTCTATGGCTACACCTTC.

The CDR3 is CASSYFPGQGLYGYTF. The CDR3 DNA sequence: TGTGCCAGCAGTTACTTCCCCGGACAGGGGTTGTATGGCTACACCTTC. The V and J genes are TRBV6-2 or TRBV6-3 and TRBJ1-2; 9 bases are shared with TRBD1. The CDR3 runs 16 residues. The ends lost 1 base at V and 5 bases at J; junction bases unmatched: 8. Germline CDR1 MNHEY, CDR2 SVGEGT.

The CDR3 DNA follows: TGTGCCATCAGTTTGACAGGGAGGAGGGACACTGAAGCTTTCTTT. It specifies CAISLTGRRDTEAFF. The rearrangement links TRBV10-3 to TRBJ1-1; TRBD1 matches at 7 bases. V was clipped by 5 bases and J by 3 bases; unmatched bases: 9. Germline CDR1 ENHRY, CDR2 SYGVKD. The CDR3 totals 15 residues.

The chain carries TRBV7-9 and TRBJ2-2; D perhaps matches TRBD1 (5 bases). From germline, CDR1 is SEHNR and CDR2 FQNEAQ (reference sequence). The germline V and J ends were trimmed by 4 bases and 4 bases, with 13 bases remaining between them. This CDR3 region has 15 residues. CDR3 protein: CASSSGAVGTGELFF. As DNA, the CDR3 is TGTGCCAGCAGCTCTGGGGCAGTGGGCACCGGGGAGCTGTTTTTT.